Only one count was recorded for the clone carrying this TCR beta chain. The data are from a study of OX40 agonist ivuxolimab in advanced cancers. Across the study: At 0.01 to 10 mg/kg, ivuxolimab was administered intravenously to patients every 2 weeks.

Deletions cut 2 bases from V and 3 bases from J, with 14 bases between. CDR3 length: 14 amino acids. Germline V lookup: CDR1 GTSNPN, CDR2 SVGIG (reference sequence). Using immunoSEQ multiplex PCR, the repertoire was profiled, and TCRdb retains in-frame clones only, with some absent. The sample contains about 65,000 clones, around 86% of which appear only once. The receptor was derived from an adult with an advanced solid tumor such as melanoma, head and neck, liver or kidney cancer. Sequenced material: CD4+ or CD8+ T cells sorted from blood, taken in a trial of the OX40 agonist ivuxolimab. This chain connects TRBV30 to TRBJ2-7; D unclear. CDR3: CAWSKVALSYEQYF. CDR3 sequence (DNA): TGTGCCTGGAGTAAAGTCGCCCTCAGCTACGAGCAGTACTTC.